The clone carrying this T cell receptor beta chain was picked up one time. TCRdb's table, derived via immunoSEQ multiplex PCR, lists solely in-frame clones and lacks some. The table has approximately 240,000 clones, about 83% seen once. This entry comes from a study of blood T cell repertoires in COVID-19. The wider study: Samples of COVID-19 (acute and convalescent) were obtained from the United States, Italy and Spain. The cDNA or gDNA used as material had been derived from T cells, B-cell-depleted T cells, or PBMCs.

This TCR was sampled from a man in his fifties with acute or convalescent COVID-19. Specimen: peripheral blood.

Here the CDR3 reads CATSGEGILQPQHF. The CDR3 DNA follows: TGTGCCACCAGTGGGGAGGGTATTTTACAGCCCCAGCATTTT. The chain is built from TRBV24-1 and TRBJ1-5; D is unresolved. The CDR3 runs to 14 residues. CDR1 KGHDR and CDR2 SFDVKD come from the germline V gene. V lost 5 bases, J lost 7 bases, and 14 bases lay in between.